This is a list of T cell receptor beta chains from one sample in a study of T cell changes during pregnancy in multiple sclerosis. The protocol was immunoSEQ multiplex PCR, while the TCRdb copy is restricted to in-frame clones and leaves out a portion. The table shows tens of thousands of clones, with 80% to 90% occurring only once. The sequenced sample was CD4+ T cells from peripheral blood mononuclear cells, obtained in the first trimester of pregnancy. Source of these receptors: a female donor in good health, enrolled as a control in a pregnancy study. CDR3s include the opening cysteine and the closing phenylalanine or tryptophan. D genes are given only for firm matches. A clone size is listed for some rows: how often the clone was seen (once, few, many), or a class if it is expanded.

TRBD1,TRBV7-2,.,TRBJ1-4,CASSLGPTGVEKLFF,TGTGCCAGCAGCTTAGGCCCTACAGGGGTTGAAAAACTGTTTTTT
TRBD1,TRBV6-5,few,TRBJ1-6,CASRGQGAFNSPLHF,TGTGCCAGCAGAGGACAGGGGGCGTTTAATTCACCCCTCCACTTT
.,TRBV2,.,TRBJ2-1,CASSASEGGDNEQFF,TGTGCCAGCAGTGCCTCGGAGGGAGGAGACAATGAGCAGTTCTTC
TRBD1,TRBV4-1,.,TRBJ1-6,CASSHADRDVSPLHF,TGCGCCAGCAGCCACGCGGACAGGGACGTCTCACCCCTCCACTTT
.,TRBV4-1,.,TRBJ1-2,CASSQGGGGVGSPNYGYTF,TGCGCCAGCAGCCAAGGTGGCGGGGGCGTGGGGTCCCCTAACTATGGCTACACCTTC
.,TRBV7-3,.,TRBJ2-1,CASSSLGAFNNEQFF,TGTGCCAGCAGCTCCCTGGGGGCTTTCAACAATGAGCAGTTCTTC
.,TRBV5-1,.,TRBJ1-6,CASSLQGPYNSPLHF,TGCGCCAGCAGCTTACAGGGTCCGTATAATTCACCCCTCCACTTT
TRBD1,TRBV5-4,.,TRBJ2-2,CASSEYRGNTGELFF,TGTGCCAGCAGCGAGTACAGGGGGAACACCGGGGAGCTGTTTTTT
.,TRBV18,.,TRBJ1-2,CASSPLPGQTAGGPYGYTF,TGTGCCAGCTCACCGTTGCCTGGCCAGACAGCGGGCGGACCCTATGGCTACACCTTC
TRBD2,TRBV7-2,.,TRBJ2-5,CASSLAGTSGGQETQYF,TGTGCCAGCAGCTTAGCGGGGACTAGCGGGGGCCAAGAGACCCAGTACTTC
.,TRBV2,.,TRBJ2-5,CASRGLETQYF,TGTGCCAGCAGGGGGCTGGAGACCCAGTACTTC
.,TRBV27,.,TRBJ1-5,CASRKDRSLNQPQHF,TGTGCCAGCAGGAAAGACAGGAGCTTAAATCAGCCCCAGCATTTT
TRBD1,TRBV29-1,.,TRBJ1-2,CSATGTASNYGYTF,TGCAGCGCCACCGGGACAGCTTCTAACTATGGCTACACCTTC
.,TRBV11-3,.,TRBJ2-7,CASSLGLDGQPDEQYF,TGTGCCAGCAGCTTAGGGCTCGACGGACAACCCGACGAGCAGTACTTC
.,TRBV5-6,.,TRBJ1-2,CASSGQGHPYGYTF,TGTGCCAGCAGCGGGCAGGGACACCCATATGGCTACACCTTC
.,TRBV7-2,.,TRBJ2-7,CASSPGHATYEQYF,TGTGCCAGCAGCCCGGGACATGCTACCTACGAGCAGTACTTC
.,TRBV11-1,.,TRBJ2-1,CASSAGAGDEQFF,TGTGCCAGCAGCGCAGGGGCCGGGGATGAGCAGTTCTTC
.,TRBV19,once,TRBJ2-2,CASSQQVRGVGELFF,TGTGCCAGTAGCCAGCAGGTCAGGGGAGTCGGGGAGCTGTTTTTT
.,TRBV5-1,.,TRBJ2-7,CASSLPAYEQYF,TGCGCCAGCAGCTTACCAGCCTACGAGCAGTACTTC
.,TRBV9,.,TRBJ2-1,CASSPRDLSNEQFF,TGTGCCAGCAGCCCGAGGGACTTATCCAATGAGCAGTTCTTC
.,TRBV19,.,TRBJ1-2,CASRGQANYGYTF,TGTGCCAGTAGGGGACAAGCTAACTATGGCTACACCTTC
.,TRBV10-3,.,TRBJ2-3,CAIKGAFSTDTQYF,TGTGCCATCAAAGGGGCGTTTAGCACAGATACGCAGTATTTT
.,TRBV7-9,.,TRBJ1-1,CASSFFYNTEAFF,TGTGCCAGCAGCTTCTTCTACAACACTGAAGCTTTCTTT
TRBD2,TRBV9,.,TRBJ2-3,CASSVGAAGAYTDTQYF,TGTGCCAGCAGCGTAGGCGCAGCGGGGGCCTACACAGATACGCAGTATTTT
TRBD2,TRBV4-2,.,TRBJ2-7,CASSQAGFTGAGHSYEQYF,TGTGCCAGCAGCCAAGCAGGTTTTACAGGAGCGGGGCACTCCTACGAGCAGTACTTC
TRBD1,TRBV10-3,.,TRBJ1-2,CAIRNDRDYGYTF,TGTGCCATCAGAAATGACAGGGACTATGGCTACACCTTC
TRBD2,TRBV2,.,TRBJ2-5,CASSDMTSGGPHETQYF,TGTGCCAGCAGCGACATGACTAGCGGGGGCCCTCACGAGACCCAGTACTTC
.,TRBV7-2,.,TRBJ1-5,CASSLARGNQPQHF,TGTGCCAGCAGCTTAGCCAGGGGCAATCAGCCCCAGCATTTT
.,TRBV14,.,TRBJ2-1,CASSPMRGGFEQFF,TGTGCCAGCAGCCCGATGAGGGGGGGCTTTGAGCAGTTCTTC
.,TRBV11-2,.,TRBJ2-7,CASSLGIGLSSYEQYF,TGTGCCAGCAGCTTAGGGATCGGACTAAGCTCCTACGAGCAGTACTTC
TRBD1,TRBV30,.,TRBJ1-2,CAWRTGGNYGYTF,TGTGCCTGGCGGACAGGGGGTAACTATGGCTACACCTTC
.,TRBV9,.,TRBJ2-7,CASSATPGGGASYEQYF,TGTGCCAGCAGCGCAACCCCGGGGGGCGGGGCCTCCTACGAGCAGTACTTC
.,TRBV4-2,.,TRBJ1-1,CASSQEGQTFGEAFF,TGTGCCAGCAGCCAAGAGGGGCAAACCTTCGGTGAAGCTTTCTTT
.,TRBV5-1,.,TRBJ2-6,CASSSDRQGRGEDSGANVLTF,TGCGCCAGCAGCTCCGATCGACAGGGACGTGGGGAGGACTCTGGGGCCAACGTCCTGACTTTC
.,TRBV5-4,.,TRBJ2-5,CASSLIQGGGETQYF,TGTGCCAGCAGCTTGATACAGGGGGGGGGAGAGACCCAGTACTTC
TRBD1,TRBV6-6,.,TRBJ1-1,CASSYTDRGTTAFF,TGTGCCAGCAGTTACACGGACAGGGGGACGACCGCTTTCTTT
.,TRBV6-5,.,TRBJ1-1,CASSTTWTVNTEAFF,TGTGCCAGCAGTACAACCTGGACAGTGAACACTGAAGCTTTCTTT
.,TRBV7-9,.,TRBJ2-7,CASSQTPQEQYF,TGTGCCAGCAGCCAGACACCTCAGGAGCAGTACTTC
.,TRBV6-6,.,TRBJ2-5,CASSYITGRGDGTQYF,TGTGCCAGCAGTTACATAACAGGGAGGGGGGATGGGACCCAGTACTTC
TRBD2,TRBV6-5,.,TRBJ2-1,CASSYKLAGVNEQFF,TGTGCCAGCAGTTATAAACTAGCGGGGGTGAATGAGCAGTTCTTC
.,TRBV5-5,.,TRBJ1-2,CASSLLREPHYTF,TGTGCCAGCAGCTTGTTGCGGGAACCCCACTACACCTTC
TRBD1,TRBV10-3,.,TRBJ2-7,CASRDRGYEQYF,TGTGCCTCCCGGGACAGGGGCTACGAGCAGTACTTC
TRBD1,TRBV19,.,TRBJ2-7,CASRADRAYEQYF,TGTGCCAGTAGGGCGGACAGGGCCTACGAGCAGTACTTC
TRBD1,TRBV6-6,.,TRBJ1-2,CASNGIGGQTNYGYTF,TGTGCCAGCAATGGGATAGGGGGCCAAACTAACTATGGCTACACCTTC
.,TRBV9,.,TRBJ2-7,CASSKSRENEQYF,TGTGCCAGCAGCAAAAGCCGGGAGAACGAGCAGTACTTC
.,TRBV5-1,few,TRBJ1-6,CASSLFGRGANSPLHF,TGCGCCAGCAGCTTGTTCGGCAGGGGTGCCAATTCACCCCTCCACTTT
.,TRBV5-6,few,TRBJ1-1,CASSLTDREAFF,TGTGCCAGCAGCTTAACAGACCGAGAAGCTTTCTTT
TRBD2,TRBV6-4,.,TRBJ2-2,CASSVNSGGLTGELFF,TGTGCCAGCAGTGTCAATAGCGGGGGTCTCACCGGGGAGCTGTTTTTT
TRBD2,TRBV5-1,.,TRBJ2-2,CASSRSPTSGGLNTGELFF,TGCGCCAGCAGCCGGAGCCCGACTAGCGGGGGACTGAACACCGGGGAGCTGTTTTTT
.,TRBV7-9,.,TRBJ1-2,CASSLAQSRGLPSYGYTF,TGTGCCAGCAGCTTAGCCCAAAGTAGGGGTCTTCCTTCCTATGGCTACACCTTC
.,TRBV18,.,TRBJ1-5,CASSRTDGIEGPQHF,TGTGCCAGCTCACGAACGGATGGGATTGAGGGGCCCCAGCATTTT
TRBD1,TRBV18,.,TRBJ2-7,CASSPSGQGVSYEQYF,TGTGCCAGCTCACCGTCGGGACAGGGGGTTTCCTACGAGCAGTACTTC
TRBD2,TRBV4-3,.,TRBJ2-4,CASSQPLDGGGLENIQYF,TGCGCCAGCAGCCAGCCCCTCGACGGGGGGGGCCTGGAAAACATTCAGTACTTC
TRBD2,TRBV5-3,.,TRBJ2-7,CARSLSQDSGTSDLCEQYF,TGTGCCAGAAGCTTGTCACAGGACTCCGGGACTAGCGATCTCTGCGAGCAGTACTTC
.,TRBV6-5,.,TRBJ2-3,CASSYIGRYTDTQYF,TGTGCCAGCAGTTATATCGGCAGGTACACAGATACGCAGTATTTT
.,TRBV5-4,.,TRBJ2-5,CASSSEWGRLQETQYF,TGTGCCAGCAGCTCAGAGTGGGGCCGGCTGCAAGAGACCCAGTACTTC
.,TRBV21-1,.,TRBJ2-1,CASSPDKQGAVYEQFF,TGTGCCAGCAGCCCGGACAAGCAGGGGGCTGTGTATGAGCAGTTCTTC
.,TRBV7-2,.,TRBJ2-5,CASSFRRGQETQYF,TGTGCCAGCAGCTTTCGGCGGGGCCAAGAGACCCAGTACTTC
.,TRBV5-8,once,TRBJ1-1,CASTVFLNTEAFF,TGTGCCAGCACCGTCTTTTTGAACACTGAAGCTTTCTTT